The 13 T cell receptor delta chains presented below share a single source sample, sequenced in a study of Vδ1+ human thymocytes. General observations from the study: In the thymus, TRG and TRD repertoires looked highly polyclonal with Gaussian CDR3 lengths.

RNA was extracted from the cells and then reverse transcribed. Multiplex PCR used pooled V-gene forward primers and a constant-region reverse primer to amplify CDR3s. TCRdb processed the multiplex PCR reads again with the CATT caller. Among just under 55,000 delta-chain clones, around 15% were seen once, and the ten largest hold around 0.5%. Antigens for these TCRs are unknown. The sequenced material came from Vdelta1+ gamma-delta thymocytes from the thymus. The subset was: FACS-sorted CD3+ TCRalphabeta- TCRVdelta1+ TCRVdelta2- thymocytes. These receptors all come from a boy in the first two years of life who had congenital heart surgery.

In this sample, this clone turned up a few times. The rearrangement joins TRDV1 to TRDJ1; TRDD3 is a possible D gene (6 bases). Trimming cost V 0 bases and J 0 bases, with 17 bases left between them. Germline CDR1 TSWWSYY, CDR2 QGS. The CDR3 is 18 amino acids. The CDR3 nucleotides read TGTGCTCTTGGGGAACTTTCTGGGGACCCGATGTACACCGATAAACTCATCTTT. It is translated as CALGELSGDPMYTDKLIF.

This clone has just a few counts. The rearrangement uses TRDV1 and TRDJ1; 10 bases are a match to TRDD3. The CDR3 runs 18 residues. Trimming took 4 bases from V and 2 from J; bases not matched to a gene: 13. Germline CDR1 and CDR2: TSWWSYY and QGS. The CDR3 sequence: CALGGPTSRGDTTDKLIF. CDR3 nucleotide sequence: TGTGCTCTTGGGGGACCGACTTCCAGGGGGGATACGACCGATAAACTCATCTTT.

This chain uses TRDV1 with TRDJ1, with D tentatively TRDD2 (5 bases). CDR3 size: 17 residues. Germline V CDR1 and CDR2: TSWWSYY, QGS. Deletions cut 6 bases from V and 0 bases from J, with 20 bases between. The CDR3 sequence is CALGHLRPFENTDKLIF. In DNA, the CDR3 is TGTGCTCTTGGCCATTTAAGACCCTTCGAGAACACCGATAAACTCATCTTT.

By share, this clone counts as medium-sized. The chain joins TRDV2 to TRDJ1; no definite D call. The V gene's germline CDR1 is GEAIGNYY and CDR2 EKD. The CDR3 loop spans 15 amino acids. V lost 5 bases, J lost 0 bases, and 15 bases lay in between. CDR3 sequence (DNA): TGTGCCTGTGGCCACACCTGCTCGTACACCGATAAACTCATCTTT. It is translated as CACGHTCSYTDKLIF.

This clone turned up a few times. The V call is TRDV1, the J call TRDJ1; the match to TRDD3 covers 10 bases. Germline V gene sequence: CDR1 TSWWSYY, CDR2 QGS. V lost 4 bases and J lost 1; bases outside the gene matches: 27. There are 23 residues in the CDR3. The CDR3 spells CALGGVSSLVDSGGYPCTDKLIF. DNA of the CDR3: TGTGCTCTTGGGGGAGTGAGTTCCCTAGTCGATAGTGGGGGATACCCCTGCACCGATAAACTCATCTTT.

This clone has more than one count but fewer than ten. A much larger clone is a single base away; this may be a read error. The V and J genes are TRDV2 and TRDJ1, with a possible D match to TRDD2 (5 bases). The CDR3 is 13 residues long. Trimming left V 5 bases short and J 0 bases short, with 9 bases between. In germline, CDR1 is GEAIGNYY, CDR2 EKD. The CDR3: CACGSLHTDKLIF. In nucleotides, the CDR3 is TGTGCCTGTGGCTCCCTACACACCGATAAACTCATCTTT.

The J gene is TRDJ1, the V gene TRDV1; 9 bases agree with TRDD3. Germline lookup yields CDR1 TSWWSYY and CDR2 QGS. The length of the CDR3 is 21 residues. Unmatched junction bases numbered 17, after V lost 0 bases and J lost 0 bases. The CDR3 is CALGELEPLLVLGEYTDKLIF. The CDR3, as DNA: TGTGCTCTTGGGGAACTAGAGCCCCTATTGGTACTGGGGGAGTACACCGATAAACTCATCTTT.

V gene TRDV1 combines with J gene TRDJ1; 7 nucleotides agree with TRDD2. With V trimmed by 3 bases and J by 5 bases, 30 bases remained unmatched. Germline-derived CDR1 and CDR2 are TSWWSYY and QGS. The CDR3 contains 22 residues. For the CDR3, the DNA is TGTGCTCTTGGGGAGCTATTTTGGGGCCTTCCTCTTTCTGCTGAGCCTGAGGATAAACTCATCTTT. Translation gives CALGELFWGLPLSAEPEDKLIF.

This clone was detected only a few times. This sequence joins TRDV1 and TRDJ1; TRDD3 matches 10 bases. The germline CDR1 and CDR2 sequences are TSWWSYY and QGS. The CDR3 consists of 23 residues. The J segment lost 4 bases and the V segment lost 0 bases, leaving 26 bases of the junction unmatched. CDR3 in amino acids: CALGELSPSPLVRGIRVGDKLIF. DNA of the CDR3: TGTGCTCTTGGGGAACTGTCCCCTAGCCCCCTTGTCAGGGGGATACGCGTTGGCGATAAACTCATCTTT.

This chain connects TRDV1 to TRDJ1; TRDD3 aligns across 9 bases. Losses at the gene ends were 0 bases for V and 3 bases for J; bases not matched to a gene: 26. The germline V gene encodes CDR1 TSWWSYY and CDR2 QGS. The CDR3 has 23 residues. CDR3 loop: CALGELGLLGITGGQPGADKLIF. The CDR3 coding sequence is TGTGCTCTTGGGGAACTAGGCCTACTTGGAATTACTGGGGGACAACCCGGTGCCGATAAACTCATCTTT.

This clone was found a few times. The V gene is TRDV1, the J gene TRDJ1, with D possibly being TRDD3 (6 bases). The germline V gene has CDR1 TSWWSYY and CDR2 QGS. The V gene lost 2 bases and the J gene lost 0 bases, with 13 bases spanning the gap. This CDR3 is built from 16 residues. The CDR3 here is CALGEGWGLYTDKLIF. The CDR3 region has the DNA TGTGCTCTTGGGGAAGGTTGGGGGCTGTACACCGATAAACTCATCTTT.

This clone was seen once. The same CDR3 also results from other DNA sequences found in this sample. V usage is TRDV1 and J usage is TRDJ1, with TRDD3 matching 7 bases. V shed 0 bases and J 5 bases; nucleotides not matched to a gene: 6. CDR1 TSWWSYY and CDR2 QGS come from the germline V gene. This CDR3 is 15 amino acids long. CDR3 nucleotides: TGTGCTCTTGGGGAACTGGGGGATCCAACTGATAAACTCATCTTT. It specifies CALGELGDPTDKLIF.

This clone appeared a single time. This sequence joins TRDV1 and TRDJ1; the match to TRDD3 covers 9 bases. Per the germline V gene, CDR1 is TSWWSYY and CDR2 is QGS. V was pared by 5 bases and J by 0 bases, with 25 bases of the junction left unmatched. The CDR3 is made up of 22 amino acids. DNA of the CDR3: TGTGCTCTTGGGCCCATCGTGCTACTTGGGGCAACTGGGGGACAGTACACCGATAAACTCATCTTT. Encoded protein: CALGPIVLLGATGGQYTDKLIF.